Reported below is one T cell receptor (beta chain). Its antigen is unknown. No qualities accompany the bases; no much larger clone lies one base away. The data derive from a study of T cell responses to AZD1222 COVID-19 vaccine (dated by TCRdb to the early 2020s). Notes on the research overall: AZD1222 recipients with second doses at about 4 weeks or about 12 weeks were pooled, because spike-specific TCR depth and breadth did not differ between schedules. Trial participants were enrolled by age into subgroups of 18-55, 56-69 and 70-plus years, and around 150, 29 and 61 TCR-sequenced participants, respectively, were included in these subgroups. A total of around 240 trial participants underwent TCR sequencing, of whom nearly 210 had received two doses of AZD1222 and 26 had received two doses of the MenACWY control vaccine.

General findings and caveats noted by the study authors: Participants were mostly white British and included more females than males, and it was suggested by the authors that clonal diversity may have been underestimated. Reportedly, close to half of the unique spike-specific TCRs recognized epitopes lying outside the regions that are mutated in the B.1.351 and B.1.1.7 variants. Because no day 14 peak-response samples were available, the repertoires could be characterized only after the peak T cell response. After two AZD1222 doses, both the breadth and the depth of spike-specific TCRs were significantly higher than at day 0 and than in MenACWY recipients. CD4 TCRs associated with the vaccine covered the entire spike protein, and the dominant responses were in regions 160-218 and 743-854. In the small 56-69-year group, the increase in depth fell short of significance, most likely because of low power. Conclusions about previously exposed vaccinees are limited, since just a handful of AZD1222 recipients were seropositive for SARS-CoV-2 at baseline.

The CDR3 regions of human TCRbeta chains were analyzed by immunosequencing. The paper's data handling went like this. Repertoire TCRs were checked for matches against a reference library of SARS-CoV-2-specific TCRs that had been generated using the MIRA antigen-specificity platform. Breadth was defined as the fraction of unique TCRs that were SARS-CoV-2-associated, and depth was defined as the fraction of total T cells that were SARS-CoV-2-associated. Using the MIRA data, each spike-specific TCR was assigned both to the spike region to which the TCR was reactive and to a CD4 or CD8 class. Log10-transformed breadth and depth values were compared by one-way ANOVA with Sidak's multiple comparisons tests. The table was pulled from immuneACCESS by TCRdb, which kept in-frame rearrangements only. Such tables lose some clones; where checked, under half of the loss comes from unresolved V genes, and the rest has no known cause. V and J calls and clone size are given by that table; D and trimming were obtained from the DNA. The sample table records roughly 150,000 clones; approximately 89% of these occur just once. The ten largest make up around 2.3% of the sample.

The time point label, read with the paper, signifies: baseline before first vaccination. Vaccinee samples came from UK trials COV001 and COV002, including a single-blind randomized controlled phase 2/3 trial of AZD1222 (ChAdOx1 nCoV-19) in healthy adults. For TCRbeta chain sequencing, PBMC samples from trial participants were taken at day 0 and at day 28 after the second dose. V and J are truncated by 4 bases and 4 bases respectively, leaving an intervening sequence of 13 bases. Inclusive of the bounding cysteine and phenylalanine, the CDR3 is 14 residues long. Kept here is only the CDR3 DNA, which spans 42 bases and is read in frame from base 1. Reading the germline V gene gives CDR1 SGHTA and CDR2 FQGNSA.

The sequence links TRBV7-2 to TRBJ1-2, with a weak D call of TRBD1 (5 bases match). The origin of this receptor is an adult in good health. The sample consisted of peripheral blood, taken on day 0 of AZD1222 vaccination. The CDR3 region: CASSSRVRGYGYTF. The DNA is as follows: TGTGCCAGCAGCTCCAGGGTGAGGGGCTATGGCTACACCTTC. Reference TRBV7-2 and TRBJ1-2 proteins supply the regions before and after the CDR3; the full variable domain is: GAGVSQSPSNKVTEKGKDVELRCDPISGHTALYWYRQSLGQGLEFLIYFQGNSAPDKSGLPSDRFSAERTGGSVSTLTIQRTQQEDSAVYLCASSSRVRGYGYTFGSGTRLTVV.